This T cell receptor beta chain was captured by sequencing in a study of monozygotic twins with cystic fibrosis. Study findings and constraints: Clonality was generally low (median roughly 0.009), higher in the most severe patients. Unrelated CF individuals shared fewer identical clonotypes than monozygotic CF twins.

Generated by immunoSEQ multiplex PCR, the TCRdb table keeps only in-frame clones and is missing some. This sample has 7,000 to 9,500 clones, with about 93% found just once. With regard to this clone: Antigen specificity is unknown.

This CDR3 is built from 16 residues. V dropped 6 bases and J dropped 5 bases, with 23 bases sitting between them. Germline values: CDR1 MNHNY, CDR2 SVGAGI (reference sequence). The sequence derives from a boy aged 2 to 10 with cystic fibrosis. The sample was blood. The chain recombines TRBV6-6 with TRBJ2-7, with D perhaps assigned TRBD1 or TRBD2 (5 bases each). The CDR3 DNA reads TGTGCCAGCAGCCCCGCACTGGTTGGGGACGACAACGAGCAGTACTTC. Residues: CASSPALVGDDNEQYF.